The T cell receptor beta chain described here comes from a study of a mutant IDH1 vaccine in newly diagnosed glioma. Study at large: Vaccine administration was initiated 4-6 weeks following radiotherapy alone, or with temozolomide cycles. Treated patients comprised around 60% males and around 38% females, mean age roughly 44 years. Study-level results: Among patients, around 95% showed immune responses induced by the vaccine.

Documented time point: week 5, during vaccination. Doses of 300 ug of mutant IDH1 20-mer peptide were given with topical imiquimod. Donors harbored newly found WHO grade 3 or 4 IDH1-mutant, ATRX-lost astrocytomas. This clone was seen only once. Its matching antigen is unknown. Profiled with immunoSEQ multiplex PCR; TCRdb holds only in-frame clones, not every one. The top ten clones hold 7.2% of a sample with 20,000 to 30,000 clones, roughly 80% of them seen once. The TCR comes from a man aged 35 to 55 with glioma. Some clones in this sample may be carry-over from other donors' samples. Material: PBMCs, obtained from a glioma patient whose treatment included an IDH1 peptide vaccine.

The CDR3 coding sequence is TGTGCCAGCAGTGACCAATCCGGGAGGGAGCTGTTTTTT. It is translated as CASSDQSGRELFF. V gene TRBV6-1 combines with J gene TRBJ2-2, with a tentative D call TRBD2 (5 bases). The V end was cut by 3 bases, the J end by 9 bases, with 11 bases between. The CDR3 length is 13 residues. Germline V lookup: CDR1 MNHNS, CDR2 SASEGT.